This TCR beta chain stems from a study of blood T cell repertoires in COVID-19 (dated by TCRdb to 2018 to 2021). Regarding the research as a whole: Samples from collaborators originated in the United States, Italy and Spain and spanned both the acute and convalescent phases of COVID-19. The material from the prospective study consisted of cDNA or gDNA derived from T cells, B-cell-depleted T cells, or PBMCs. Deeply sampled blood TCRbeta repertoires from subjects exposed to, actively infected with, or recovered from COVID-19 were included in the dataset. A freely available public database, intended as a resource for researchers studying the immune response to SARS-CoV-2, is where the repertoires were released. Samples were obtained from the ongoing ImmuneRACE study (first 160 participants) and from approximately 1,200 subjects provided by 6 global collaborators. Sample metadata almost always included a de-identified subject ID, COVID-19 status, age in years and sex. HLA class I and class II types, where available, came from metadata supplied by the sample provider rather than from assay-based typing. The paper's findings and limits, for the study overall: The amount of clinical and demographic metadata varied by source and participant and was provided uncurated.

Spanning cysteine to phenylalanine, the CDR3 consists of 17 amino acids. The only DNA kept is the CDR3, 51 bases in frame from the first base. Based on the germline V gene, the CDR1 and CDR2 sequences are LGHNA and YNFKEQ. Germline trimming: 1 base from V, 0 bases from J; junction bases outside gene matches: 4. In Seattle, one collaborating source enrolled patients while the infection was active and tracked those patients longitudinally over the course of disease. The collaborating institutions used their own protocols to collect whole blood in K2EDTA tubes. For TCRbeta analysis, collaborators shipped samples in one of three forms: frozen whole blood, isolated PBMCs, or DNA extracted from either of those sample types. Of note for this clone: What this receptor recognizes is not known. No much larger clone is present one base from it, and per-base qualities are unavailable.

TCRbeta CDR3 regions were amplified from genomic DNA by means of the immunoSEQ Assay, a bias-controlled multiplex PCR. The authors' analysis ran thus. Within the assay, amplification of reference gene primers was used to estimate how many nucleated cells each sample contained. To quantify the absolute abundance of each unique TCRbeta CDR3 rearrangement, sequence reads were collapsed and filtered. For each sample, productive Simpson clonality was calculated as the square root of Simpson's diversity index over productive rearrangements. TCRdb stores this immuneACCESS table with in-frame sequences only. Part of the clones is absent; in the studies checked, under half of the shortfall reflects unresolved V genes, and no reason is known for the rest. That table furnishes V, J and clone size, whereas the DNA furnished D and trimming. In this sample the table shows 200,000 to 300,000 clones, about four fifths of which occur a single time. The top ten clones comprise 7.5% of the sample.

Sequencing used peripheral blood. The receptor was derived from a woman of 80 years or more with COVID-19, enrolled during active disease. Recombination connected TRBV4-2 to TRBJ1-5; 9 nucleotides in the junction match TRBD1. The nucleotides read TGTGCCAGCAGCCAAGTAACAGGGGGCCGTAGCAATCAGCCCCAGCATTTT. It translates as CASSQVTGGRSNQPQHF.